This T cell receptor (beta chain) was identified in a study of T cells in Graves' hyperthyroidism and ophthalmopathy (dated by TCRdb to the late 2010s). In the study overall: Peripheral blood samples were taken at the time of initial diagnosis, prior to any treatment. In several Graves' hyperthyroidism patients, the study also compared T-cell repertoires from thyroid tissue with T-cell repertoires from blood. The roughly 100 discovery patients were randomly divided into training and test sets at a 7:3 ratio. Once sampling was done, hyperthyroidism patients were given methimazole at a starting dose of 30 mg daily, whereas ophthalmopathy patients were given high-dose intravenous methylprednisolone. The paper reports TCR Vbeta CDR3 sequencing of roughly 140 peripheral blood samples: 40 to 45 ophthalmopathy, fewer than 80 hyperthyroidism and around 17 progressor patients. A discovery cohort of about 95 patients, fewer than 50 with Graves' ophthalmopathy and approximately 55 with stable Graves' hyperthyroidism, was used to find distinguishing TCR V-J signatures. Prospective prediction of ophthalmopathy was tested in an independent validation cohort of fewer than 20 hyperthyroidism patients and 15 to 17 patients who later progressed to ophthalmopathy. Broad study findings and their caveats: No statistical method was used to fix the sample size in advance, and group allocation was not hidden from the investigators. In validation, the model predicted progression to ophthalmopathy with over 65% sensitivity and roughly 75% specificity, a median of 6.5 months before onset. In cross-validation, a model built on a 13 V-J signature told ophthalmopathy apart from stable hyperthyroidism with under 90% sensitivity and about 81% specificity, and in testing the same model reached 80%/75%. Most expanded thyroid clonotypes (frequency above 0.001) were also detected in blood, a finding suggesting that blood repertoires may reflect thyroid immune responses.

The CDR3, from cysteine to phenylalanine, totals 11 residues. Only CDR3 DNA is held: 33 bases, read in frame from base 1. Reading the germline V gene gives CDR1 SGDLS and CDR2 YYNGEE. The trim is 0 bases for V and 8 bases for J, with a gap of 3 bases between the germline ends. Regarding this clonotype: Its antigen remains undetermined. Just one base apart from a much larger clone, this may be a read error.

Hyperthyroidism patients were newly diagnosed, with disease duration under 2 months, and aged 18 to 65 years. Exclusion was applied to patients with uncontrolled infections, other autoimmune diseases, pregnancy or lactation. Diagnoses relied on clinical symptoms, serum thyroxine and TRAb, thyroid ultrasound and orbital computed tomography. For progressor patients, blood was drawn at the first diagnosis of hyperthyroidism, before any ophthalmopathy symptoms had appeared. Ficoll-Paque density gradient centrifugation was used to isolate PBMCs from around 10 ml of fresh peripheral blood. Progressor patients were defined as those initially diagnosed with Graves' hyperthyroidism in whom ophthalmopathy developed during follow-up. Trizol reagent was used to extract total RNA, and RNA quality was then checked on an Agilent 2100 Bioanalyzer. TCR beta CDR3 regions were amplified from RNA transcripts. For the first round of RT-PCR on the TCR CDR3, the HTBI primer set was used together with the Qiagen OneStep RT-PCR kit. Libraries were constructed in a second round of multiplex PCR, after which size selection and purification were carried out. Libraries were sequenced paired-end with 100 bp reads on an Illumina HiSeq2000. Processing in the source paper ran as follows. SOAPnuke was used to process the raw data, throwing out any read that contained adapters or uncalled bases, had a mean Phred below 15, or lacked an exact constant-primer or identifier match. COPE v1.2.5 was used to merge high-quality paired reads, and clonotypes were defined as unique nucleotide sequences. MiTCR v1.1 was used to align clonotypes to the IMGT TRBV, TRBD and TRBJ reference segments. Analysis was restricted to V-J combinations with a frequency above 0.0001, which covered 98% to 99.2% of repertoires. The TCS score was defined as the ratio of F50 (clonal expansion) to E x V (chaos), calculated using BLOSUM62-based TCRdist between CDR3 peptides within each V-J. Welch's t-statistics and random forest reduced roughly 500 V-J features to 10 to 15, which were used in a naive Bayes classifier (R e1071). Through fastp at Q25 and MiXCR, TCRdb rebuilt clones from the public reads, retaining in-frame beta chains. CDR3 protein sequences are deduplicated, and each keeps its most common genes and DNA. What appears here as the V and J calls and clone size reflects TCRdb's work, not the paper's. This sample has 250,000 to 300,000 distinct CDR3 sequences in its table, and roughly 14% of those were observed once. The ten largest account for 7.5% to 8% of the sample.

Sequences were obtained from blood. This TCR came from a woman in her twenties or thirties with Graves' hyperthyroidism that later progressed to Graves' ophthalmopathy. The receptor chain draws on TRBV9 and TRBJ2-1; the D gene cannot be resolved reliably. This receptor has the CDR3 CASSVGYEQFF. The DNA reads as follows: TGTGCCAGCAGCGTAGGGTATGAGCAGTTCTTC.